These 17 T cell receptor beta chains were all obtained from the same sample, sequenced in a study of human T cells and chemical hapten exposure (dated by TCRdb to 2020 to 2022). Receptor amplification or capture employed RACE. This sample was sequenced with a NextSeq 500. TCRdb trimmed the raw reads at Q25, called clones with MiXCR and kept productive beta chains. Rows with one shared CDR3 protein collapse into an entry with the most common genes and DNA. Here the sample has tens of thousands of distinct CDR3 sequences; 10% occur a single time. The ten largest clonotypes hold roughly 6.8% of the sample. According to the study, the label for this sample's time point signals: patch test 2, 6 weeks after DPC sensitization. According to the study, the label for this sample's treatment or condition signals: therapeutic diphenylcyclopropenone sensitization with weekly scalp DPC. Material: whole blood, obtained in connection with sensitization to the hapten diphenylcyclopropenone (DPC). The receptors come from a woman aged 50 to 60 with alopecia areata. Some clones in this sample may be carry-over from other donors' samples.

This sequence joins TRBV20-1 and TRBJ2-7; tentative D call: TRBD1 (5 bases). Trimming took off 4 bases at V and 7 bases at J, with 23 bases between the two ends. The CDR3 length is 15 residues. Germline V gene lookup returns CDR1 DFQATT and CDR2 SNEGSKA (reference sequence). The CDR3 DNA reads TGCAGTGCTAACCCCCTTGGACACTCCGCCGGGGAGCAGTACTTC. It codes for CSANPLGHSAGEQYF.

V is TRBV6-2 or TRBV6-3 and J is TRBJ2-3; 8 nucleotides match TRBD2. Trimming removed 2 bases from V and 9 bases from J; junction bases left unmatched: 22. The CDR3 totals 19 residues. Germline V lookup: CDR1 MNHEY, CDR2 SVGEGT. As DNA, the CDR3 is TGTGCCAGCAGTTACGCTTTCTCGACCGGGACTAGGCCCCCGCGGACGCAGTATTTT. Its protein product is CASSYAFSTGTRPPRTQYF.

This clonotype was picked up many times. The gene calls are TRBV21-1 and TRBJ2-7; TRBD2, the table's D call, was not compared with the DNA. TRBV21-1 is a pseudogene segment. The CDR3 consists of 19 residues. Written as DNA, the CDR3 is TGTGCCAGCAGCAGAACCAGGACTAGCGGGATCCTCGTCTCCTACGAGCAGTACTTC. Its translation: CASSRTRTSGILVSYEQYF.

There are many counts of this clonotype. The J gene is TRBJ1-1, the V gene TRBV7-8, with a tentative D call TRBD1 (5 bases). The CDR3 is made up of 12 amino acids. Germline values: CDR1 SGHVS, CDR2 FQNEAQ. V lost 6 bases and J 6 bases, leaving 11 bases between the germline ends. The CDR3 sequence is CASRGREAEAFF. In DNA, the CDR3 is TGTGCCAGCAGGGGGCGGGAGGCTGAAGCTTTCTTT.

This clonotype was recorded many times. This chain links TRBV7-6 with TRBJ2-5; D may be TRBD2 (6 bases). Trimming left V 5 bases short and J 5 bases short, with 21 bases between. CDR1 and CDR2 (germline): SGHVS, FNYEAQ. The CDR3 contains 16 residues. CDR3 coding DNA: TGTGCCAGCAGCCCAGATGGACGGTCGGGGAGGGAGACCCAGTACTTC. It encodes CASSPDGRSGRETQYF. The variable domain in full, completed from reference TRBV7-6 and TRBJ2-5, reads GAGVSQSPRYKVTKRGQDVALRCDPISGHVSLYWYRQALGQGPEFLTYFNYEAQQDKSGLPNDRFSAERPEGSISTLTIQRTEQRDSAMYRCASSPDGRSGRETQYFGPGTRLLVL.

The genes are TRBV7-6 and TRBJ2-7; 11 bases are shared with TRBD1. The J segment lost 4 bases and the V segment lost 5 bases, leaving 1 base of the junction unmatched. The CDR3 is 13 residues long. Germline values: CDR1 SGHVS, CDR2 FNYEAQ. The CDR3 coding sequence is TGTGCCAGCAGCCGGGACAGGGGGTACGAGCAGTACTTC. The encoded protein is CASSRDRGYEQYF.

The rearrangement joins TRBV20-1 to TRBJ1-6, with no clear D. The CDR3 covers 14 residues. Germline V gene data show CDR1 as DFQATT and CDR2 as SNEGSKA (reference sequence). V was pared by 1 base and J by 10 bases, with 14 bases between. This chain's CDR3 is CSARAGQDRSPLHF. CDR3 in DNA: TGCAGTGCTAGAGCAGGCCAGGATCGGTCACCCCTCCACTTT.

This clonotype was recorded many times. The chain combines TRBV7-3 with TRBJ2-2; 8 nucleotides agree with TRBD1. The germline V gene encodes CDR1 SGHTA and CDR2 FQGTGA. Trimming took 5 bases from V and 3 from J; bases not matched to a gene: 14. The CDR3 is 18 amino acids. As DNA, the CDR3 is TGTGCCAGCAGCCGGGATGAAACAGGGGGTTTATACACCGGGGAGCTGTTTTTT. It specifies CASSRDETGGLYTGELFF.

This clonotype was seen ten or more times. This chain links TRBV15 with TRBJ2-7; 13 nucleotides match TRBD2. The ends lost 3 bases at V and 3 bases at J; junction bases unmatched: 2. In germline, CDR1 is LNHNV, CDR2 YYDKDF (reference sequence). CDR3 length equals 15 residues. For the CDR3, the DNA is TGTGCCACCAGCAGTAGGACTAGCGGGAGCTACGAGCAGTACTTC. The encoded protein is CATSSRTSGSYEQYF.

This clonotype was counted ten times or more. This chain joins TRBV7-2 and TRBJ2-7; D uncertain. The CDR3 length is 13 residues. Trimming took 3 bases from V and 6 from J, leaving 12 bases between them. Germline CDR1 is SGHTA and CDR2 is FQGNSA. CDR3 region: CASSFPWAPEQYF. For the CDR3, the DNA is TGTGCCAGCAGCTTCCCTTGGGCCCCCGAGCAGTACTTC.

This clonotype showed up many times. The CDR3 DNA reads TGTGCCAGTACCTTACTAGCGGGAGATACCAATGAGCAGTTCTTC. Encoded protein: CASTLLAGDTNEQFF. The rearrangement links TRBV19 to TRBJ2-1; 11 bases agree with TRBD2. Germline V gene sequence: CDR1 LNHDA, CDR2 SQIVND (reference sequence). The CDR3 sequence is 15 residues long. J gave up 6 bases and V 7 bases, and 8 bases lay outside the gene matches.

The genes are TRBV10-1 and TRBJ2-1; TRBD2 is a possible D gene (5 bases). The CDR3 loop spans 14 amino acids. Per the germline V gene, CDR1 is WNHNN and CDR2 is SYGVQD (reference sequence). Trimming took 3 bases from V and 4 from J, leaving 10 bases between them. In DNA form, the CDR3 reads TGCGCCAGCAGTGAACGGGAATCGTACAATGAGCAGTTCTTC. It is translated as CASSERESYNEQFF.

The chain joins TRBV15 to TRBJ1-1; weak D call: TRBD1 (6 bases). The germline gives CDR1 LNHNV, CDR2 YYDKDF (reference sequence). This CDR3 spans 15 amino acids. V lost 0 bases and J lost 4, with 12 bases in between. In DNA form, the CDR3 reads TGTGCCACCAGCAGAGATAGGGGGGCCAGCACTGAAGCTTTCTTT. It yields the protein CATSRDRGASTEAFF.

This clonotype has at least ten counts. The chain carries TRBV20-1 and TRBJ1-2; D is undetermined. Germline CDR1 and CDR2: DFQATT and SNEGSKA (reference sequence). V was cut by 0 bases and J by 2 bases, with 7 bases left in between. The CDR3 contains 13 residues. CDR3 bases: TGCAGTGCTAGAGATCTACTGAACTATGGCTACACCTTC. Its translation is CSARDLLNYGYTF.

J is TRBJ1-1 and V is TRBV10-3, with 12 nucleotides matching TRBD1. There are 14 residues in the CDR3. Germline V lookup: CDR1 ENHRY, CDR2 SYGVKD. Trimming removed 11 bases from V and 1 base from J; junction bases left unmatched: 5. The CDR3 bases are TGTGCCGCTGGGACAGGGGGCGAGAACACTGAAGCTTTCTTT. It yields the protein CAAGTGGENTEAFF.

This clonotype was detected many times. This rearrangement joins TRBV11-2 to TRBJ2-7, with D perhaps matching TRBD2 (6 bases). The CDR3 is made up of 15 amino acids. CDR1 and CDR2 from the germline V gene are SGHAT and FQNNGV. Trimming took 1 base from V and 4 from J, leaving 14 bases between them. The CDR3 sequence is CASSLGRDRLYEQYF. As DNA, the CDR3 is TGTGCCAGCAGCTTAGGGCGGGACCGCTTGTACGAGCAGTACTTC.

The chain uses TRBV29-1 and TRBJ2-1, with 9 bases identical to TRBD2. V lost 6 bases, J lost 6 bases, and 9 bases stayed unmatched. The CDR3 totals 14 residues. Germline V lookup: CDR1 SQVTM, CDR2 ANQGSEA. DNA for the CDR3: TGCAGCGTAGTGGCAGCGGGAGGTATCAATGAGCAGTTCTTC. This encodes CSVVAAGGINEQFF.